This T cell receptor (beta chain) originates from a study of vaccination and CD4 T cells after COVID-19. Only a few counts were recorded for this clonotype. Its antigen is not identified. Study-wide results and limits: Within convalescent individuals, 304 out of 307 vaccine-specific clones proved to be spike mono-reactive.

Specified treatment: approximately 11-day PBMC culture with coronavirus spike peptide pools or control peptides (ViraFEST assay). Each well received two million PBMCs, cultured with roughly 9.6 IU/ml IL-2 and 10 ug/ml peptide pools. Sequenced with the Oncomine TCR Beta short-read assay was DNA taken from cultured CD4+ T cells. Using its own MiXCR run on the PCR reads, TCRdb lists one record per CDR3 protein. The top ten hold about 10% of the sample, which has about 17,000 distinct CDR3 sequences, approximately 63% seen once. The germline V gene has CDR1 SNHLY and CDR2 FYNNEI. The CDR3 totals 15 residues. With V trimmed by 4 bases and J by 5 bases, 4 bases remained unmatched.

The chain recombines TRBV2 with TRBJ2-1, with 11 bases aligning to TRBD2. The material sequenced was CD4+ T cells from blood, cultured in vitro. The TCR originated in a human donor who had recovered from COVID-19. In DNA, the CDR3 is TGTGCCAGCAGTGTCGTGACTAGCGGGGACAATGAGCAGTTCTTC. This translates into CASSVVTSGDNEQFF.